One sample yielded the 19 T cell receptor beta chains listed below, sequenced in a study of beta chain features in type 1 diabetes. Every isolated RNA sample was fully reverse transcribed, so sequencing captured expressed TCRB transcripts. Profiled with immunoSEQ multiplex PCR; TCRdb holds only in-frame clones, not every one. The data contain about 260,000 clones, about 70% of them seen just once; the ten biggest clones take up around 0.05%. Material for sequencing was naive CD4+ T cells from blood. Source of these receptors: a man aged 30 to 45 in good health.

This rearrangement joins TRBV5-1 to TRBJ1-4, with D possibly matching TRBD1 (5 bases). V was clipped by 3 bases and J by 2 bases, with 8 bases between them. CDR3 size: 14 residues. From germline, CDR1 is SGHRS and CDR2 YFSETQ. CDR3 in amino acids: CASSWGSTNEKLFF. Here the CDR3 DNA reads TGCGCCAGCAGCTGGGGGAGCACTAATGAAAAACTGTTTTTT.

This clone was counted once. The V gene is TRBV13, the J gene TRBJ2-1; 8 nucleotides align to TRBD2. This CDR3 region has 17 residues. Trimming cost V 5 bases and J 2 bases; bases outside gene matches: 11. Germline V gene lookup returns CDR1 PRHDT and CDR2 FYEKMQ (reference sequence). The CDR3 protein is CASSPNSAGAAYNEQFF. The DNA for the CDR3 is TGTGCCAGCAGCCCTAATTCAGCGGGAGCTGCCTACAATGAGCAGTTCTTC.

This chain links TRBV9 with TRBJ2-6; D remains unclear. Germline V CDR1 and CDR2: SGDLS, YYNGEE. V lost 4 bases, J lost 4 bases, and 9 bases lay in between. The CDR3 extends over 14 amino acids. The CDR3, as DNA: TGTGCCAGCAGCCTGTTACCAGGGGCCAACGTCCTGACTTTC. This sequence encodes CASSLLPGANVLTF.

This clone came up a few times. The chain uses TRBV7-2 and TRBJ2-1; possible D gene TRBD2, 5 bases. V lost 5 bases and J lost 8, with 13 bases in between. There are 13 residues in the CDR3. Per the germline V gene, CDR1 is SGHTA and CDR2 is FQGNSA. The CDR3 reads CASSRENGDEQFF. The CDR3 DNA follows: TGTGCCAGCAGCAGGGAAAACGGGGATGAGCAGTTCTTC.

This chain uses TRBV5-1 with TRBJ2-4; TRBD1 matches 8 bases. The CDR3 spans 15 residues. CDR1 SGHRS and CDR2 YFSETQ come from the germline V gene. J gave up 6 bases and V 4 bases, and 9 bases lay outside the gene matches. The CDR3 sequence is CASSILGQGRNIQYF. The CDR3 DNA sequence: TGCGCCAGCAGCATCCTCGGACAGGGAAGAAACATTCAGTACTTC.

The rearrangement joins TRBV7-8 to TRBJ2-2; weak D call: TRBD2 (6 bases). Germline V gene sequence: CDR1 SGHVS, CDR2 FQNEAQ. Deletions cut 2 bases from V and 6 bases from J, with 13 bases between. The length of the CDR3 is 15 residues. The CDR3 DNA reads TGTGCCAGCAGCTTACTCGGACTATCGCCCGGGGAGCTGTTTTTT. This encodes CASSLLGLSPGELFF.

J is TRBJ2-1 and V is TRBV9; perhaps TRBD2 as D (5 bases). The CDR3 runs 13 residues. V was shortened by 2 bases and J by 7 bases, with 10 bases between the two germline ends. Germline lookup yields CDR1 SGDLS and CDR2 YYNGEE. The CDR3 sequence is CASSVSLGNEQFF. The CDR3 coding sequence is TGTGCCAGCAGCGTCTCACTAGGGAATGAGCAGTTCTTC. Together with reference TRBV9 and TRBJ2-1, the CDR3 gives the full variable domain: DSGVTQTPKHLITATGQRVTLRCSPRSGDLSVYWYQQSLDQGLQFLIQYYNGEERAKGNILERFSAQQFPDLHSELNLSSLELGDSALYFCASSVSLGNEQFFGPGTRLTVL.

V gene TRBV4-3 combines with J gene TRBJ1-1; no definite D call. Germline values: CDR1 LGHNA, CDR2 YSLEER. The CDR3 is made up of 13 amino acids. V lost 0 bases, J lost 9 bases, and 11 bases lay in between. The DNA for the CDR3 is TGCGCCAGCAGCCAAGATACGGGCGGTCAAGCTTTCTTT. Amino acid sequence: CASSQDTGGQAFF.

This CDR3 is CASSVVSGLYNEQFF. The CDR3 nucleotides are TGTGCCAGCAGCGTAGTTAGCGGACTCTACAATGAGCAGTTCTTC. V is TRBV9 and J is TRBJ2-1; TRBD2 might be the D (6 bases). CDR1 is SGDLS, CDR2 YYNGEE, per germline. CDR3 size: 15 residues. V shed 0 bases and J shed 3 bases, with 10 bases lying between them. The full variable domain, rest sourced from reference TRBV9 and TRBJ2-1, is DSGVTQTPKHLITATGQRVTLRCSPRSGDLSVYWYQQSLDQGLQFLIQYYNGEERAKGNILERFSAQQFPDLHSELNLSSLELGDSALYFCASSVVSGLYNEQFFGPGTRLTVL.

This clone was observed a few times. The V and J genes are TRBV29-1 and TRBJ2-7; 9 bases map to TRBD2. CDR1 is SQVTM and CDR2 is ANQGSEA in the germline V gene. This CDR3 has 12 amino acids. With V trimmed by 6 bases and J by 5 bases, 5 bases remained unmatched. CDR3 in amino acids: CSVGLASNEQYF. The CDR3 DNA reads as TGCAGCGTAGGACTAGCGAGCAACGAGCAGTACTTC.

The rearrangement links TRBV28 to TRBJ1-6; D is uncertain. V gave up 5 bases and J gave up 10 bases, with 12 bases separating them. This CDR3 contains 13 residues. Germline-derived CDR1 and CDR2 are MDHEN and SYDVKM. The CDR3 bases are TGTGCCAGCAGTACCGTGACCACCTCACCCCTCCACTTT. Amino acid sequence: CASSTVTTSPLHF.

The genes are TRBV29-1 and TRBJ2-7; D may be TRBD1 (6 bases). The CDR3 sequence is 14 residues long. The ends were cut back, 1 base at V and 1 base at J, with 11 bases in the middle. CDR1 and CDR2 from the germline V gene are SQVTM and ANQGSEA. CDR3 nucleotides: TGCAGCGTTGAAGCCCCACAGGGTTCCTACGAGCAGTACTTC. It translates to CSVEAPQGSYEQYF.

The chain has TRBV29-1 and TRBJ2-5; D is uncertain. Trimming pared 6 bases from V and 5 bases from J, leaving 13 bases between. Germline V gene data show CDR1 as SQVTM and CDR2 as ANQGSEA. The CDR3 has 12 amino acids. This chain's CDR3 is CSVLPPPETQYF. The CDR3 nucleotides are TGCAGCGTCCTCCCCCCCCCGGAGACCCAGTACTTC. Together with reference TRBV29-1 and TRBJ2-5, the CDR3 gives the full variable domain: SAVISQKPSRDICQRGTSLTIQCQVDSQVTMMFWYRQQPGQSLTLIATANQGSEATYESGFVIDKFPISRPNLTFSTLTVSNMSPEDSSIYLCSVLPPPETQYFGPGTRLLVL.

This clone was counted only a few times. V and J are TRBV28 and TRBJ2-1, with TRBD1 as a possible D gene (5 bases). Trimming took 8 bases from V and 12 from J, leaving 14 bases between them. Germline-derived CDR1 and CDR2 are MDHEN and SYDVKM. The CDR3 is 11 residues long. In DNA, the CDR3 is TGTGCCAGCTCCCGACAAAGGGGGCAGTTCTTC. Its translation: CASSRQRGQFF.

The genes are TRBV28 and TRBJ2-6; D is uncertain. Germline V gives CDR1 MDHEN, CDR2 SYDVKM. The CDR3 has 13 amino acids. With 10 bases removed from V and 2 bases from J, the gap between germline ends came to 9 bases. The CDR3 DNA reads TGTGCCACCTACAGCCCTGGGGCCAACGTCCTGACTTTC. It translates to CATYSPGANVLTF.

The chain joins TRBV7-9 to TRBJ2-5; D may be TRBD1 or TRBD2 (5 bases each). The CDR3 has 13 amino acids. Trimming took 4 bases from V and 2 from J, leaving 8 bases between them. Looked up from germline, CDR1 is SEHNR and CDR2 is FQNEAQ (reference sequence). The CDR3, as DNA: TGTGCCAGCAGCTGGGGACGGCAAGAGACCCAGTACTTC. Translating it yields CASSWGRQETQYF.

The chain carries TRBV7-9 and TRBJ2-1, with a possible D match to TRBD1 (6 bases). CDR1 is SEHNR, CDR2 FQNEAQ, per germline (reference sequence). V lost 5 bases and J 2 bases, leaving 16 bases between the germline ends. This CDR3 comprises 16 residues. As DNA, the CDR3 is TGTGCCAGCAGCGTAGAAACAGGGAGCCCCTACAATGAGCAGTTCTTC. Residues: CASSVETGSPYNEQFF.

The CDR3 is CATRGGDMYEQYF. In nucleotides, the CDR3 is TGTGCCACCCGCGGCGGGGACATGTACGAGCAGTACTTC. This chain connects TRBV6-5 to TRBJ2-7; D possibly matches TRBD1 or TRBD2 (6 bases each). The CDR3 spans 13 residues. Germline V gene sequence: CDR1 MNHEY, CDR2 SVGAGI. Deletions cut 10 bases from V and 4 bases from J, with 17 bases between.

This sequence joins TRBV30 and TRBJ2-7; 9 positions agree with TRBD1. Losses at the gene ends were 7 bases for V and 4 bases for J; bases not matched to a gene: 5. This CDR3 is built from 12 residues. CDR1 and CDR2 from the germline V gene are GTSNPN and SVGIG (reference sequence). The CDR3 bases are TGTGCCTCTAACAGGGGGCCGTACGAGCAGTACTTC. This sequence encodes CASNRGPYEQYF.